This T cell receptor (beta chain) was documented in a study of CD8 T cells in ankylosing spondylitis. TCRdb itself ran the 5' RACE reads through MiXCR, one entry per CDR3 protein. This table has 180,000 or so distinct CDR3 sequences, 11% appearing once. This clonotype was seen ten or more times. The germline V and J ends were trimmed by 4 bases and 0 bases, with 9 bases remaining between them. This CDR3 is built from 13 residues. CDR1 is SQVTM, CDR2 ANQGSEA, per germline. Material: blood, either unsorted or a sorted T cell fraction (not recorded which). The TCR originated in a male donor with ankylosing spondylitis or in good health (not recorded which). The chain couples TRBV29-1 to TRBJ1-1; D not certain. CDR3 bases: TGCAGCGTTGGACGGAACATGAACACTGAAGCTTTCTTT. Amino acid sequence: CSVGRNMNTEAFF.